A single sample is the source of the 19 T cell receptor beta chains below, sequenced in a study of blood T cells in healthy people across ages. With a J-beta primer mix and a sample-barcoded 5' primer, a second PCR ran 7 to 11 cycles. TCRdb called the 5' RACE reads again in MiXCR, with one record for every CDR3 protein. The sample has about 1,400,000 distinct CDR3 sequences, almost 60% seen once. The source material was blood. All receptors derive from a man between 18 and 35 years old in good health.

The chain combines TRBV10-2 with TRBJ2-1; 11 nucleotides agree with TRBD2. This CDR3 is 15 amino acids long. Trimming removed 8 bases from V and 3 bases from J; junction bases left unmatched: 6. CDR1 and CDR2 from the germline V gene are WSHSY and SAAADI. For the CDR3, the DNA is TGCGCCAGCGCACTAGCGGGGGACAACTACAATGAGCAGTTCTTC. Protein product: CASALAGDNYNEQFF.

The rearrangement links TRBV20-1 to TRBJ2-3; TRBD2 aligns across 10 bases. The V and J ends lost 8 bases and 3 bases, in that order; junction bases with no gene match: 2. Germline CDR1 is DFQATT and CDR2 is SNEGSKA (reference sequence). The CDR3 runs to 12 residues. CDR3 nucleotide sequence: TGCAGTAGCGGGAGGGCAACAGATACGCAGTATTTT. Encoded protein: CSSGRATDTQYF.

The V call is TRBV2, the J call TRBJ2-1, with 12 bases lining up with TRBD1. V was clipped by 3 bases and J by 10 bases; unmatched bases: 13. The V gene's germline CDR1 is SNHLY and CDR2 FYNNEI. This CDR3 comprises 17 residues. The CDR3 nucleotides read TGTGCCAGCAGTGATGGGACAGGGGGCCCTGTGTCTTGGGAGCAGTTCTTC. This translates into CASSDGTGGPVSWEQFF.

This clonotype was picked up a small number of times. It may be a read error: a sequence one base away is much more abundant. This chain uses TRBV9 with TRBJ2-3; no clear D gene. Germline values: CDR1 SGDLS, CDR2 YYNGEE. This CDR3 has 13 residues. V gave up 3 bases and J gave up 6 bases, with 11 bases separating them. The CDR3 loop is CASSGEVLDTQYF. DNA of the CDR3: TGTGCCAGCAGCGGAGAGGTCCTGGATACGCAGTATTTT.

The rearrangement links TRBV12-3 or TRBV12-4 to TRBJ2-1; the D gene is possibly TRBD1 (5 bases). This CDR3 is built from 15 residues. Trimming removed 0 bases from V and 5 bases from J, with 11 bases in between. The CDR3 sequence is CASSLARGYNNEQFF. The CDR3 DNA reads TGTGCCAGCAGTTTAGCAAGGGGCTATAACAATGAGCAGTTCTTC.

This clonotype was detected once. Given a much more abundant clone one base away, this may be a read error. The rearrangement uses TRBV29-1 and TRBJ2-3; maybe TRBD1 (5 bases). CDR1 is SQVTM, CDR2 ANQGSEA, per germline. The CDR3 is made up of 13 amino acids. The CDR3 reads CSVGPTGTDTRYF. The DNA of the CDR3 is TGCAGCGTTGGGCCCACAGGCACAGATACGCGGTATTTT.

The gene calls are TRBV10-3 and TRBJ2-1; D is uncertain. The V end was cut by 2 bases, the J end by 4 bases, with 6 bases between. Germline CDR1 ENHRY, CDR2 SYGVKD. The CDR3 covers 13 residues. DNA for the CDR3: TGTGCCATCAGTGAGGGCGATTACAATGAGCAGTTCTTC. Amino acids: CAISEGDYNEQFF.

The chain employs TRBV5-1 and TRBJ2-2; 9 bases fit TRBD1. The V gene end was trimmed by 5 bases and the J gene end by 0 bases; junction bases not matched to a gene: 2. CDR3 size: 15 residues. Looked up from germline, CDR1 is SGHRS and CDR2 is YFSETQ. As DNA, the CDR3 is TGCGCCAGCAGAGGGGACAGGGCGAACACCGGGGAGCTGTTTTTT. The encoded protein is CASRGDRANTGELFF.

The CDR3 nucleotides read TGCAGTGCCAGTTACGGGACTTCCTACGAGCAGTACTTC. Translating gives CSASYGTSYEQYF. The genes are TRBV20-1 and TRBJ2-7; D may be TRBD2 (6 bases). CDR3 size: 13 residues. Trimming took off 6 bases at V and 1 base at J, with 13 bases between the two ends. The V gene's germline CDR1 is DFQATT and CDR2 SNEGSKA (reference sequence).

The chain employs TRBV15 and TRBJ1-1; tentatively, D is TRBD1 (5 bases). The CDR3 is 15 amino acids. Trimming took 6 bases from V and 2 from J, leaving 16 bases between them. Germline V gene sequence: CDR1 LNHNV, CDR2 YYDKDF (reference sequence). The CDR3 DNA reads TGTGCCACCAGTCGAGGTGGGGGAAGAAACACTGAAGCTTTCTTT. As protein: CATSRGGGRNTEAFF.

The chain links TRBV6-6 to TRBJ2-4, with 9 bases fitting TRBD1. J gave up 4 bases and V 2 bases, and 6 bases lay outside the gene matches. Looked up from germline, CDR1 is MNHNY and CDR2 is SVGAGI (reference sequence). CDR3 size: 16 residues. The CDR3 sequence: CASSYPRTGEKNIQYF. For the CDR3, the DNA is TGTGCCAGCAGTTACCCGAGGACAGGGGAAAAAAACATTCAGTACTTC.

CDR3 DNA sequence: TGCGCCAGCAGCTTGGAACAGGGGATGAACGAGCAGTACTTC. It encodes CASSLEQGMNEQYF. V and J are TRBV5-1 and TRBJ2-7, with 7 bases matching TRBD1. This CDR3 is 14 amino acids long. Germline CDR1 and CDR2: SGHRS and YFSETQ. Trimming cost V 0 bases and J 5 bases; bases outside gene matches: 5.

This clonotype was found once. V usage is TRBV29-1 and J usage is TRBJ1-1; a weak D match, TRBD1 (6 bases). The CDR3 is 14 amino acids. The V end was cut by 7 bases, the J end by 0 bases, with 15 bases between. Germline assignment: CDR1 SQVTM and CDR2 ANQGSEA. This CDR3 reads CSGRGAEVNTEAFF. The CDR3 DNA follows: TGCAGCGGGCGGGGGGCAGAGGTGAACACTGAAGCTTTCTTT.

CDR3 nucleotide sequence: TGTGCCAGCAGCTTAGAGCTAGCGGGATTCCCCTACAATGAGCAGTTCTTC. This sequence encodes CASSLELAGFPYNEQFF. The chain joins TRBV11-1 to TRBJ2-1; 9 bases agree with TRBD2. The length of the CDR3 is 17 residues. After removal of 1 base from V and 2 bases from J, the junction contained 6 bases not matched to a gene. Germline CDR1 and CDR2: SGHAT and FQDESV (reference sequence).

The genes are TRBV21-1 and TRBJ2-7; the D call of TRBD1 is as the table states it, not checked on the DNA. TRBV21-1 is described as a pseudogene. This CDR3 is built from 14 residues. CDR3 sequence reads: CASSKCRDTYEQYF. CDR3 in DNA: TGTGCCAGCAGCAAATGCCGGGACACCTACGAGCAGTACTTC.

Only a few counts were recorded for this clonotype. The chain carries TRBV20-1 and TRBJ2-3; D remains unclear. The CDR3 totals 10 residues. The V and J ends lost 4 bases and 2 bases respectively, with 1 base between them. Germline lookup yields CDR1 DFQATT and CDR2 SNEGSKA (reference sequence). The DNA of the CDR3 is TGCAGTGCTACCACAGATACGCAGTATTTT. Its translation: CSATTDTQYF.

This clonotype was counted a few times. The rearrangement uses TRBV15 and TRBJ2-3; the D gene is possibly TRBD2 (5 bases). Trimming cost V 0 bases and J 0 bases, with 13 bases left between them. Germline V lookup: CDR1 LNHNV, CDR2 YYDKDF (reference sequence). This CDR3 is 17 amino acids long. CDR3 protein: CATSRDLYGVSTDTQYF. CDR3 in DNA: TGTGCCACCAGCAGAGATCTTTACGGGGTCAGCACAGATACGCAGTATTTT.

The V and J genes are TRBV9 and TRBJ2-2; perhaps TRBD2 as D (6 bases). V was shortened by 2 bases and J by 5 bases, with 13 bases between the two germline ends. CDR1 is SGDLS and CDR2 is YYNGEE in the germline V gene. This CDR3 region has 15 residues. CDR3 region: CASSVGLQGTGELFF. The CDR3 DNA is TGTGCCAGCAGCGTGGGACTCCAAGGGACCGGGGAGCTGTTTTTT.

As regards this clonotype: Relative to the germline gene, one junction end is altered; a read error may explain this. The chain uses TRBV15 and TRBJ1-5, with D maybe TRBD1 (6 bases). This CDR3 region has 18 residues. The germline V gene has CDR1 LNHNV and CDR2 YYDKDF (reference sequence). The chain's CDR3 is CAASRDGTTGLSNQPQHF. DNA for the CDR3: TGTGCCGCCAGCAGAGATGGGACCACAGGGCTTAGCAATCAGCCCCAGCATTTT.